Presented here are 26 T cell receptor beta chains from one specimen sequenced in a study of patients with pleural tuberculosis. From the reads, TCRdb called clonotypes with MiXCR, one entry per CDR3 protein. This sample carries 45,000 to 60,000 distinct CDR3 sequences, 6% to 9.5% of them seen once, and the ten largest clones take roughly 16%. These receptors came from a human donor with pleural tuberculosis.

This clonotype was found many times. The chain is built from TRBV28 and TRBJ2-7; weak D call: TRBD1 (5 bases). The CDR3 has 14 residues. Per germline, CDR1 MDHEN and CDR2 SYDVKM. Trimming removed 2 bases from V and 4 bases from J, with 12 bases in between. This CDR3 is CASSLVQGGYEQYF. The DNA for the CDR3 is TGTGCCAGCAGTTTAGTCCAGGGCGGATACGAGCAGTACTTC.

This clonotype has a count of ten or more. The CDR3 bases are TGTGCCAGCAGTTTAGCGGACGGATTTAACTATGGCTACACCTTC. It is translated as CASSLADGFNYGYTF. This chain joins TRBV28 and TRBJ1-2, with D hard to call. Per germline, CDR1 MDHEN and CDR2 SYDVKM. V lost 2 bases and J lost 1, with 11 bases in between. CDR3 length: 15 amino acids.

This clonotype was picked up one time. A clone one base away is much larger, so this may be a read error. The rearrangement links TRBV19 to TRBJ1-5; no firm D call. The CDR3 contains 14 residues. The germline CDR1 and CDR2 sequences are LNHDA and SQIVND (reference sequence). The DNA for the CDR3 is TGTGCCAGTAAGTGGCAGAATAGCAATCAGCTCCAGCATTTT. Its protein product is CASKWQNSNQLQHF.

This clonotype was counted at least ten times. This rearrangement joins TRBV4-2 to TRBJ2-3; 9 bases align to TRBD2. CDR3 length equals 16 residues. V gave up 4 bases and J gave up 4 bases; unmatched junction bases: 9. Germline loops: CDR1 LGHNA, CDR2 YNFKEQ. The CDR3 nucleotides are TGTGCCAGCAGCCCTCCGGGACTAGCTTCGGCAGATACGCAGTATTTT. Protein: CASSPPGLASADTQYF.

This clonotype has at least ten counts. This chain connects TRBV28 to TRBJ2-7; D is unresolved. The CDR3 spans 13 residues. Germline V CDR1 and CDR2: MDHEN, SYDVKM. V lost 1 base, J lost 7 bases, and 11 bases lay in between. Here the CDR3 DNA reads TGTGCCAGCAGTTTATACTCGTCTTATGAGCAGTACGTC. It specifies CASSLYSSYEQYV.

This clonotype showed up many times. The V call is TRBV20-1, the J call TRBJ1-1; 10 nucleotides align to TRBD1. Germline CDR1 is DFQATT and CDR2 is SNEGSKA (reference sequence). The V and J ends lost 5 bases and 4 bases, in that order; junction bases with no gene match: 4. The CDR3 totals 13 residues. This CDR3 reads CSALRQGATEAFF. The CDR3, as DNA: TGCAGTGCTTTGCGACAGGGGGCCACTGAAGCTTTCTTT.

This clonotype was recorded at least ten times. The V gene is TRBV27, the J gene TRBJ2-1; TRBD2 is a possible D gene (7 bases). Germline assignment: CDR1 MNHEY and CDR2 SMNVEV (reference sequence). The CDR3 loop spans 14 amino acids. Trimming cost V 4 bases and J 7 bases, with 14 bases left between them. In DNA form, the CDR3 reads TGTGCCAGCAGTTCCTGGACTAGGGGGAATGAGCAGTTCTTC. Amino acid sequence: CASSSWTRGNEQFF.

This clonotype was counted many times. The chain has TRBV11-2 and TRBJ2-5; the D is unclear. V was pared by 5 bases and J by 2 bases, with 6 bases between. Per the germline V gene, CDR1 is SGHAT and CDR2 is FQNNGV. The CDR3 runs 12 residues. In DNA, the CDR3 is TGTGCCAGCAGCCCATCACAAGAGACCCAGTACTTC. It codes for CASSPSQETQYF.

The sample holds many counts of this clonotype. This chain uses TRBV20-1 with TRBJ1-1; D not resolved. This CDR3 is 13 amino acids long. CDR1 is DFQATT and CDR2 is SNEGSKA in the germline V gene (reference sequence). V lost 6 bases and J lost 0, with 11 bases in between. As DNA, the CDR3 is TGCAGTGCCACTGGGGTTCTGAACACTGAAGCTTTCTTT. This gives the protein CSATGVLNTEAFF.

This clonotype has at least ten counts. The CDR3 loop reads CASSSEGESGTQYF. In DNA form, the CDR3 reads TGTGCCAGCAGTTCAGAGGGAGAGTCGGGTACGCAGTATTTT. The genes are TRBV28 and TRBJ2-3; possible D gene TRBD2, 5 bases. This CDR3 region has 14 residues. Between the trimmed V and J ends, which lost 4 bases and 8 bases, there was a span of 16 bases. CDR1 and CDR2 from the germline V gene are MDHEN and SYDVKM.

Details on this clonotype: The CDR3 does not end in the conserved phenylalanine or tryptophan, so this is likely a read error. The V call is TRBV12-3 or TRBV12-4, the J call TRBJ2-1; a possible D gene is TRBD1 (5 bases). Trimming cost V 6 bases and J 7 bases, with 13 bases left between them. This CDR3 spans 13 amino acids. DNA of the CDR3: TGTGCCAGCAGCCCCGGACATCGTAATGAGCAGTTCCTC. This sequence encodes CASSPGHRNEQFL.

This clonotype was seen more than once but under ten times. This sequence joins TRBV12-3 or TRBV12-4 and TRBJ2-1; TRBD2 aligns across 8 bases. There are 15 residues in the CDR3. V shed 7 bases, J shed 5 bases, and the junction held 10 bases outside the gene matches. The CDR3 here is CASTNGSGGHNEQFF. CDR3 nucleotide sequence: TGTGCCAGCACTAACGGTTCGGGAGGGCACAATGAGCAGTTCTTC.

This clonotype was counted ten times or more. The V call is TRBV20-1, the J call TRBJ2-1; 12 nucleotides agree with TRBD2. Trimming at V came to 3 bases and at J to 6 bases, leaving 3 bases not matched to a gene. This CDR3 has 14 amino acids. Germline lookup yields CDR1 DFQATT and CDR2 SNEGSKA (reference sequence). The CDR3 loop is CSASTSGRPNEQFF. The CDR3 DNA sequence: TGCAGTGCTAGTACTAGCGGGAGGCCCAATGAGCAGTTCTTC.

The chain combines TRBV29-1 with TRBJ1-2; D gene unclear. CDR3 length equals 12 residues. Trimming cost V 2 bases and J 7 bases, with 11 bases left between them. Germline V CDR1 and CDR2: SQVTM, ANQGSEA. Written as DNA, the CDR3 is TGCAGCGTTGAAAAGAGTGGCCTTGGCTACACCTTC. Its translation is CSVEKSGLGYTF.

This clonotype was observed at least ten times. The gene calls are TRBV13 and TRBJ2-1; 8 bases map to TRBD2. CDR3 length: 16 amino acids. V trimming: 5 bases; J trimming: 5 bases; junction bases outside the gene matches: 11. Germline loops: CDR1 PRHDT, CDR2 FYEKMQ (reference sequence). The CDR3 sequence is CASSPRGAGENNEQFF. The DNA of the CDR3 is TGTGCCAGCAGCCCCAGGGGAGCGGGAGAAAACAATGAGCAGTTCTTC.

The genes are TRBV6-2 or TRBV6-3 and TRBJ1-3, with D unresolved. This CDR3 is 14 amino acids long. The V and J ends lost 5 bases and 4 bases respectively, with 12 bases between them. CDR1 MNHEY and CDR2 SVGEGT come from the germline V gene. The CDR3 spells CASSTSTTGNTIYF. For the CDR3, the DNA is TGTGCCAGCAGTACCTCGACAACGGGAAACACCATATATTTT.

This clonotype was recorded many times. This chain links TRBV12-3 or TRBV12-4 with TRBJ2-7, with unresolved D. This CDR3 is built from 12 residues. In DNA, the CDR3 is TGTGCCAGCAGCTTAGGGACCTACGAGCAGTACGTC. Residues: CASSLGTYEQYV.

Ten or more counts support this clonotype. The rearrangement uses TRBV20-1 and TRBJ2-3; D is uncertain. Germline assignment: CDR1 DFQATT and CDR2 SNEGSKA (reference sequence). This CDR3 contains 13 residues. V was pared by 3 bases and J by 5 bases, with 12 bases between. The CDR3 DNA follows: TGCAGTGCTAGCCCCCAAACGGGAGATACGCAGTATTTT. The encoded protein is CSASPQTGDTQYF.

The table lists this clonotype with many counts. V and J are TRBV10-3 and TRBJ1-1; unclear D gene. The CDR3 covers 13 residues. Germline values: CDR1 ENHRY, CDR2 SYGVKD. The V end was cut by 2 bases, the J end by 5 bases, with 9 bases between. Here the CDR3 reads CAISEDAATEAFF. CDR3 bases: TGTGCCATCAGTGAGGATGCCGCGACTGAAGCTTTCTTT.

This clonotype was detected ten times or more. The chain recombines TRBV20-1 with TRBJ1-5; maybe TRBD1 (5 bases). This CDR3 has 13 residues. Trimming left V 7 bases short and J 4 bases short, with 14 bases between. Germline CDR1 DFQATT, CDR2 SNEGSKA (reference sequence). The CDR3, as DNA: TGCAGTGTTGGGGGAAAGGGGAATCAGCCCCAGCATTTT. It specifies CSVGGKGNQPQHF.

A note on this clonotype: This could be a read error, since a much larger clone is one nucleotide away. This chain connects TRBV11-1 to TRBJ1-2; D uncertain. The V gene's germline CDR1 is SGHAT and CDR2 FQDESV (reference sequence). The V end was cut by 4 bases, the J end by 8 bases, with 20 bases between. The CDR3 is made up of 15 amino acids. The CDR3 here is CASSSPFNGMEGYTF. CDR3 nucleotide sequence: TGTGCCAGCAGCTCCCCGTTTAATGGAATGGAGGGCTACACCTTC.

This clonotype has a count of ten or more. The rearrangement links TRBV13 to TRBJ2-7; 7 bases are a match to TRBD1. Germline V CDR1 and CDR2: PRHDT, FYEKMQ (reference sequence). This CDR3 has 16 residues. V dropped 6 bases and J dropped 0; count of bases not matched to a gene: 11. CDR3 region: CASRHVLQGNSYEQYF. The CDR3, as DNA: TGTGCCAGCAGACACGTACTACAGGGGAACTCCTACGAGCAGTACTTC. Based on the CDR3 plus reference TRBV13 and TRBJ2-7, the full variable domain is AAGVIQSPRHLIKEKRETATLKCYPIPRHDTVYWYQQGPGQDPQFLISFYEKMQSDKGSIPDRFSAQQFSDYHSELNMSSLELGDSALYFCASRHVLQGNSYEQYFGPGTRLTVT.

At least ten counts were recorded for this clonotype. J is TRBJ1-6 and V is TRBV27, with D uncertain. The V gene lost 6 bases and the J gene lost 0 bases, with 6 bases spanning the gap. This CDR3 has 14 residues. CDR1 and CDR2 from the germline V gene are MNHEY and SMNVEV (reference sequence). CDR3 coding DNA: TGTGCCAGCAGAGCGGGCTCCTATAATTCACCCCTCCACTTT. Encoded protein: CASRAGSYNSPLHF.

This clonotype was observed many times. CDR3 amino acids: CSARDHQRSNQPQHF. The CDR3 bases are TGCAGTGCTAGAGATCACCAGCGGAGCAATCAGCCCCAGCATTTT. J is TRBJ1-5 and V is TRBV20-1; no firm D call. Germline assignment: CDR1 DFQATT and CDR2 SNEGSKA (reference sequence). Trimming left V 0 bases short and J 1 base short, with 10 bases between. The length of the CDR3 is 15 residues.

This clonotype was counted many times. The chain carries TRBV23-1 and TRBJ1-3; TRBD1 matches at 8 bases. TRBV23-1 is an open reading frame whose function is uncertain. CDR3 length: 16 residues. Trimming took 6 bases from V and 0 from J; bases not matched to a gene: 7. CDR3 coding DNA: TGCGCCAGCAGGGACCGGGACAGGACCTCTGGAAACACCATATATTTT. Residues: CASRDRDRTSGNTIYF.

The chain links TRBV29-1 to TRBJ2-5, with 8 bases identical to TRBD1. With V trimmed by 3 bases and J by 5 bases, 8 bases remained unmatched. This CDR3 comprises 14 residues. Germline V gene data show CDR1 as SQVTM and CDR2 as ANQGSEA. The CDR3 spells CSVDRTGIRETQYF. DNA of the CDR3: TGCAGCGTTGACAGGACAGGGATTAGGGAGACCCAGTACTTC.